Listed here is a single T cell receptor (beta chain). This specimen comes from a study of blood T cell repertoires in COVID-19. Original data processing: Nucleated cell counts were estimated from reference gene primer amplification. The assay was immunoSEQ multiplex PCR, and TCRdb's table has in-frame clones only and misses some. That table furnishes V, J and clone size, whereas the DNA furnished D and trimming. The table has 280,000 or so clones, 70% to 90% seen once. Trimming removed 3 bases from V and 0 bases from J; junction bases left unmatched: 5. CDR3 length: 16 residues. CDR1 SGHAT and CDR2 FQNNGV come from the germline V gene.

This TCR came from a man younger than 45 who had recovered from COVID-19. Source material: PBMCs or T cells enriched from blood (not recorded which). The rearrangement joins TRBV11-2 to TRBJ2-1, with 7 bases fitting TRBD2. The CDR3 DNA reads as TGTGCCAGCAGCTTTCGCGGGGGAACCTCCTACAATGAGCAGTTCTTC. Translating gives CASSFRGGTSYNEQFF.